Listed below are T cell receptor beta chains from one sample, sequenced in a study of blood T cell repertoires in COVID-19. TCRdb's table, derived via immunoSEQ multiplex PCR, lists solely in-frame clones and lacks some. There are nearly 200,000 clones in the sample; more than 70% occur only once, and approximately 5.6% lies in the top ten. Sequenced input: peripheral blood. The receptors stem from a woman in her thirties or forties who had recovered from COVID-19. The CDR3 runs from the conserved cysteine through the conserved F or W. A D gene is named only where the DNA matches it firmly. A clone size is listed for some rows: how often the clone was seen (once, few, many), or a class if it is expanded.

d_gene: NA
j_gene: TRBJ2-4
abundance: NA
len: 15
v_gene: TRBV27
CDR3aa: CASSFQGLGQNIQYF
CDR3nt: TGTGCCAGCAGTTTTCAGGGACTCGGCCAAAACATTCAGTACTTC

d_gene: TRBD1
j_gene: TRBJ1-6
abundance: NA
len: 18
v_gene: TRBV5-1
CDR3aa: CASSLGVSGGDVNSPLHF
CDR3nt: TGCGCCAGCAGCTTGGGCGTGTCAGGGGGCGATGTTAATTCACCCCTCCACTTT

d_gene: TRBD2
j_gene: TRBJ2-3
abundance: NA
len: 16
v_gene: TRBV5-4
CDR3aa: CASSLLTSGSTDTQYF
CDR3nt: TGTGCCAGCAGCTTGTTGACTAGCGGGAGCACAGATACGCAGTATTTT

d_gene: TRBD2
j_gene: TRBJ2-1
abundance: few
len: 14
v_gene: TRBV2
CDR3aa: CASRRTSGTYEQFF
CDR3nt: TGTGCCAGCAGAAGGACTAGCGGGACGTACGAGCAGTTCTTC

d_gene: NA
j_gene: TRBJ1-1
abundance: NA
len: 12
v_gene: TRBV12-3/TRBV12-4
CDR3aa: CASTIGNREAFF
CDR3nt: TGTGCCAGCACCATCGGGAACAGAGAAGCTTTCTTT

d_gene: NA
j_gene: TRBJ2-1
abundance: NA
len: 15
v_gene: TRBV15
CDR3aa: CATSRPPGVLNEQFF
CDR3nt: TGTGCCACCAGCAGGCCCCCGGGAGTATTAAATGAGCAGTTCTTC

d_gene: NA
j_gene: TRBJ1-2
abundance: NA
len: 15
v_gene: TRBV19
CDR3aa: CASSPGGGAGYGYTF
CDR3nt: TGTGCCAGTAGTCCTGGAGGGGGGGCCGGCTATGGCTACACCTTC

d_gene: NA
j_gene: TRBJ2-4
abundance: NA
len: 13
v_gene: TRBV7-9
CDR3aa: CASSLSTRNIQYF
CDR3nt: TGTGCCAGCAGCTTGTCCACGAGAAACATTCAGTACTTC

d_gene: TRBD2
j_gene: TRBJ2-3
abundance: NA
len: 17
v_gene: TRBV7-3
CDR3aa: CASSLGIAGGLTDTQYF
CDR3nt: TGTGCCAGCAGCTTAGGTATAGCGGGAGGGCTCACAGATACGCAGTATTTT

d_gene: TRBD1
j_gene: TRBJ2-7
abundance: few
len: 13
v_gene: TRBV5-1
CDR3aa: CASSWTGGYEQYF
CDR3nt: TGCGCCAGCAGCTGGACAGGGGGGTACGAGCAGTACTTC

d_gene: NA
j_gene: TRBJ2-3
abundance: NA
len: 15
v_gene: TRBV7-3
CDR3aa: CASSQTQGRTDTQYF
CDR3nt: TGTGCCAGCAGCCAGACACAGGGACGCACAGATACGCAGTATTTT

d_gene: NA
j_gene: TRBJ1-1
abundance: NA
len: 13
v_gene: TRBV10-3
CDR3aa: CASQGRDVTEAFF
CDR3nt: TGTGCCTCACAGGGTAGGGACGTCACTGAAGCTTTCTTT

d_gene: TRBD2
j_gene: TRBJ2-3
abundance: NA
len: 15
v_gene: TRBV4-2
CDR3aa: CASSPTLAATDTQYF
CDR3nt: TGTGCCAGCAGCCCCACACTAGCGGCCACAGATACGCAGTATTTT

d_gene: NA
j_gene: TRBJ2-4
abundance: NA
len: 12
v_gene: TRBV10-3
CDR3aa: CAIRGEENIQYF
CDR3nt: TGTGCCATACGTGGTGAGGAAAACATTCAGTACTTC

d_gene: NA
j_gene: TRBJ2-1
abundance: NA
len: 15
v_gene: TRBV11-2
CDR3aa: CASSSITIAANEQFF
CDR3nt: TGTGCCAGCAGCTCAATAACAATTGCGGCCAATGAGCAGTTCTTC

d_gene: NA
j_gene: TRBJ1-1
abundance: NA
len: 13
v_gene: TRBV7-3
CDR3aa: CASSLTRDTEAFF
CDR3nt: TGTGCCAGCAGCTTAACACGGGACACTGAAGCTTTCTTT

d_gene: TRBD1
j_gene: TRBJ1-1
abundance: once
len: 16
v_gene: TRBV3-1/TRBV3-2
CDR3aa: CASSQRQGGTNTEAFF
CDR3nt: TGTGCCAGCAGCCAGAGACAGGGGGGAACGAACACTGAAGCTTTCTTT

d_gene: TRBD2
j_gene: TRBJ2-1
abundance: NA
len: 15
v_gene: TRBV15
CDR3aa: CATSPSGRASNEQFF
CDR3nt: TGTGCCACCAGCCCTAGCGGGAGGGCTAGCAATGAGCAGTTCTTC